A selection of T cell receptor beta chains follows, all from one sample in a study of T cells in Graves' hyperthyroidism and ophthalmopathy. MiXCR, run by TCRdb on the multiplex PCR reads, gives a single entry per CDR3 protein. The data contain hundreds of thousands of distinct CDR3 sequences, 35% to 40% of them seen just once; the ten biggest clones take up 8.9%. Sequencing input: blood. All receptors come from a man aged 18-30 years with Graves' hyperthyroidism. Both conserved end residues are part of each CDR3. D genes are given only for firm matches. A clone size is listed for some rows: how often the clone was seen (once, few, many), or a class if it is expanded.

DNA	CDR3	size	J	V	D
TGTGCCAGCAGCCCTGGAGGGACGTACGAGCAGTACTTC	CASSPGGTYEQYF	many	TRBJ2-7	TRBV7-2	.
TGCGCCAGCAGCCAAGGTGTGTTTCAGCCCCAGCATTTT	CASSQGVFQPQHF	few	TRBJ1-5	TRBV4-3	.
TGTGCCAGCAGTGTCATTGGAAACACTGAAGCTTTCTTT	CASSVIGNTEAFF	many	TRBJ1-1	TRBV2	.
TGTGCCACCAGCAGAGAGAGGGGGCTTGACACTGAAGCTTTCTTT	CATSRERGLDTEAFF	many	TRBJ1-1	TRBV15	TRBD1
TGTGCCAGCCCCCCGTCCAGGAACACTGAAGCTTTCTTT	CASPPSRNTEAFF	many	TRBJ1-1	TRBV7-9	.
TGTGCCAGCAGCCCACAGGGTCAGGGGAGCGGAAACACCATATATTTT	CASSPQGQGSGNTIYF	many	TRBJ1-3	TRBV2	.
TGTGCCATCCGAGAGAACACTGAAGCTTTCTTT	CAIRENTEAFF	many	TRBJ1-1	TRBV10-3	.
TGTGCCAGCAGCTTAAGACGGTCCAACGTCCTGACTTTC	CASSLRRSNVLTF	many	TRBJ2-6	TRBV7-2	.
TGTGCCAGTAGTACCGGGGGGCACACCGGGGAGCTGTTTTTT	CASSTGGHTGELFF	.	TRBJ2-2	TRBV19	.
TGTGCCAGTCAAGGGACAGGTGGTTCACCCCTCCACTTT	CASQGTGGSPLHF	.	TRBJ1-6	TRBV25-1	TRBD1
TGTGCCAGCAGTTTTCATCTGATGAGGGACACCATATATTTT	CASSFHLMRDTIYF	few	TRBJ1-3	TRBV12-3/TRBV12-4	.
TGTGCCAGCAGCTTAGGGGGGCCGTTCTACGAGCAGTACTTC	CASSLGGPFYEQYF	.	TRBJ2-7	TRBV7-6	.
TGCAGCGTTTCGGGCACTGAAGCTTTCTTT	CSVSGTEAFF	many	TRBJ1-1	TRBV29-1	.
TGCAGTGCTGGCACAGGGGGCGGTGAAAAACTGTTTTTT	CSAGTGGGEKLFF	.	TRBJ1-4	TRBV20-1	TRBD1
TGTGCCAGCAGCTTAAGAGCCAGGGGAGGTACTGAAGCTTTCTTT	CASSLRARGGTEAFF	.	TRBJ1-1	TRBV7-3	.
TGCGCCAGCAGCTTGGATCACTCCTATAATTCACCCCTCCACTTT	CASSLDHSYNSPLHF	.	TRBJ1-6	TRBV5-1	.